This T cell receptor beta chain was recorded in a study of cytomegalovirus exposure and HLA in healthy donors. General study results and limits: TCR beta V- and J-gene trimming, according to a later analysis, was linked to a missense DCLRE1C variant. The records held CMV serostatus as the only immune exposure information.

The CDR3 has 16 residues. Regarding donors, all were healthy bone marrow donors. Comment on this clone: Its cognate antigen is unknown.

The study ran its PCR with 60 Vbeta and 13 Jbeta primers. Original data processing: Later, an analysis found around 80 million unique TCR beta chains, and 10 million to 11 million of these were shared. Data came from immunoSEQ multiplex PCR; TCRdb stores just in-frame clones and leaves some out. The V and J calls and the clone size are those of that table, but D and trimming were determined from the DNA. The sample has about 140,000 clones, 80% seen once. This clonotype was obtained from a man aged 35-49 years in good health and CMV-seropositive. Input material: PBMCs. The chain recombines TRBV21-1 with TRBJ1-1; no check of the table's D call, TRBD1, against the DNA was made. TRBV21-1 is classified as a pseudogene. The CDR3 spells CASRQPGQPMNTEAFF. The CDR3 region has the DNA TGTGCCAGCAGGCAACCGGGACAGCCGATGAACACTGAAGCTTTCTTT.